These T cell receptor beta chains were read from a single sample in a study of blood T cell repertoires in COVID-19. Clones were read by immunoSEQ multiplex PCR, and TCRdb kept only the in-frame ones, dropping some. This table has approximately 260,000 clones, approximately 90% appearing once. The sequencing sample was made of peripheral blood. The origin of the receptors is a middle-aged woman with acute or convalescent COVID-19. CDR3s include the opening cysteine and the closing phenylalanine or tryptophan. The order of the fields is V gene, D gene, clone size, J gene, CDR3 DNA, CDR3 protein. D genes are given only for firm matches. Size is omitted from some rows. Given values are once, few, many or a class for expanded clones.

v_gene: TRBV18
d_gene: TRBD1
abundance: .
j_gene: TRBJ1-2
CDR3nt: TGTGCCAGCTCACCAGGGACAGGGGGCGAGCATGGCTACACCTTC
CDR3aa: CASSPGTGGEHGYTF

v_gene: TRBV30
d_gene: .
abundance: .
j_gene: TRBJ1-2
CDR3nt: TGTGCCTGGAGAGCTGACAGAGTCTATGGCTACACCTTC
CDR3aa: CAWRADRVYGYTF

v_gene: TRBV9
d_gene: .
abundance: .
j_gene: TRBJ1-2
CDR3nt: TGTGCCAGCAGCGTAGAGCCCAACTATGGCTACACCTTC
CDR3aa: CASSVEPNYGYTF

v_gene: TRBV6-1
d_gene: .
abundance: .
j_gene: TRBJ2-5
CDR3nt: TGTGCCAGCAGTGACCTCCATACTAGCACGGAGACCCAGTACTTC
CDR3aa: CASSDLHTSTETQYF

v_gene: TRBV5-6
d_gene: .
abundance: .
j_gene: TRBJ2-5
CDR3nt: TGTGCCAGCAGCTTGGTCAGGGTCGGTCAAGAGACCCAGTACTTC
CDR3aa: CASSLVRVGQETQYF

v_gene: TRBV7-9
d_gene: .
abundance: .
j_gene: TRBJ1-3
CDR3nt: TGTGCCAGCAGCTTCAGGGAGGGGGCTGGAAACACCATATATTTT
CDR3aa: CASSFREGAGNTIYF

v_gene: TRBV5-1
d_gene: TRBD1
abundance: .
j_gene: TRBJ1-5
CDR3nt: TGCGCCAGCAGCTGGGGGGACAGGGGGCCTTGGCAGCCCCAGCATTTT
CDR3aa: CASSWGDRGPWQPQHF

v_gene: TRBV3-1/TRBV3-2
d_gene: TRBD1
abundance: .
j_gene: TRBJ2-3
CDR3nt: TGTGCCAGCAGCCAAATAGGACAGGGGGCAGGAGATACGCAGTATTTT
CDR3aa: CASSQIGQGAGDTQYF

v_gene: TRBV9
d_gene: .
abundance: .
j_gene: TRBJ1-6
CDR3nt: TGTGCCAGCAGCTTTTCCTTAAATTCACCCCTCCACTTT
CDR3aa: CASSFSLNSPLHF

v_gene: TRBV18
d_gene: .
abundance: .
j_gene: TRBJ1-5
CDR3nt: TGTGCCAGCTCACCTAGCCAGAGAGGAGCCGTGAATCAGCCCCAGCATTTT
CDR3aa: CASSPSQRGAVNQPQHF

v_gene: TRBV9
d_gene: .
abundance: .
j_gene: TRBJ1-4
CDR3nt: TGTGCCAGCAGCGGTGGGAGTTTGCCTAATGAAAAACTGTTTTTT
CDR3aa: CASSGGSLPNEKLFF

v_gene: TRBV19
d_gene: TRBD1
abundance: .
j_gene: TRBJ1-3
CDR3nt: TGTGCCAGTAGTCGACAGGGCCGGGACACCATATATTTT
CDR3aa: CASSRQGRDTIYF

v_gene: TRBV20-1
d_gene: TRBD2
abundance: .
j_gene: TRBJ2-3
CDR3nt: TGCAGTGCTAGTCGGCTAGCGGGGGGGCCGAGGGGGAGCACAGATACGCAGTATTTT
CDR3aa: CSASRLAGGPRGSTDTQYF

v_gene: TRBV3-1/TRBV3-2
d_gene: .
abundance: once
j_gene: TRBJ1-6
CDR3nt: TGTGCCAGCAGCCAAGCTGGGCCGTATAATTCACCCCTCCACTTT
CDR3aa: CASSQAGPYNSPLHF

v_gene: TRBV6-5
d_gene: .
abundance: .
j_gene: TRBJ2-1
CDR3nt: TGTGCCAGCAGTTACTCAATCCGTGGAGTTCAGTTCTTC
CDR3aa: CASSYSIRGVQFF

v_gene: TRBV3-1/TRBV3-2
d_gene: TRBD2
abundance: .
j_gene: TRBJ2-5
CDR3nt: TGTGCCAGCAGCCAGGCTAGCGGGGGGAGGGAGACCCAGTACTTC
CDR3aa: CASSQASGGRETQYF

v_gene: TRBV5-1
d_gene: TRBD2
abundance: .
j_gene: TRBJ2-3
CDR3nt: TGCGCCAGCAGCTTGGGCGCAGCGGGGGCCAGCACAGATACGCAGTATTTT
CDR3aa: CASSLGAAGASTDTQYF

v_gene: TRBV7-2
d_gene: .
abundance: .
j_gene: TRBJ2-2
CDR3nt: TGTGCCAGCAGCCGGACGACAGGAACCACCGGGGAGCTGTTTTTT
CDR3aa: CASSRTTGTTGELFF

v_gene: TRBV5-8
d_gene: .
abundance: .
j_gene: TRBJ1-2
CDR3nt: TGTGCCAGCAGCCTGGACAGAGACTATGGCTACACCTTC
CDR3aa: CASSLDRDYGYTF

v_gene: TRBV30
d_gene: TRBD2
abundance: .
j_gene: TRBJ2-1
CDR3nt: TGTGCCGCCGTAGCGGGGGGGTTGTACAATGAGCAGTTCTTC
CDR3aa: CAAVAGGLYNEQFF

v_gene: TRBV28
d_gene: .
abundance: .
j_gene: TRBJ1-1
CDR3nt: TGTGCCAGCAGTTTATCCCCAACAGGGACTGAAGCTTTCTTT
CDR3aa: CASSLSPTGTEAFF

v_gene: TRBV7-3
d_gene: .
abundance: .
j_gene: TRBJ1-2
CDR3nt: TGTGCCAGCAGCCCGGGACACCGGGGAGGCTACACCTTC
CDR3aa: CASSPGHRGGYTF

v_gene: TRBV11-3
d_gene: .
abundance: .
j_gene: TRBJ2-5
CDR3nt: TGTGCCAGCGGGCAGGAAAGCGGGACCCAGTACTTC
CDR3aa: CASGQESGTQYF

v_gene: TRBV9
d_gene: TRBD1
abundance: .
j_gene: TRBJ1-1
CDR3nt: TGTGCCAGCAGCGTAGGGACAGGACTTATGAACACTGAAGCTTTCTTT
CDR3aa: CASSVGTGLMNTEAFF

v_gene: TRBV5-1
d_gene: .
abundance: .
j_gene: TRBJ2-5
CDR3nt: TGCGCCAGCAGCTTGGCCGGTGGTAACCAAGAGACCCAGTACTTC
CDR3aa: CASSLAGGNQETQYF

v_gene: TRBV19
d_gene: .
abundance: once
j_gene: TRBJ1-5
CDR3nt: TGTGCCAGTATCGAGGGGGGGGGCAAACAGCCCCAGCATTTT
CDR3aa: CASIEGGGKQPQHF

v_gene: TRBV7-9
d_gene: .
abundance: .
j_gene: TRBJ1-1
CDR3nt: TGTGCCAGCAGCTTATTGGACAGTAACACTGAAGCTTTCTTT
CDR3aa: CASSLLDSNTEAFF

v_gene: TRBV10-3
d_gene: .
abundance: once
j_gene: TRBJ2-5
CDR3nt: TGTGCCACCAGGACATATGAAGAGACCCAGTACTTC
CDR3aa: CATRTYEETQYF

v_gene: TRBV5-8
d_gene: TRBD1
abundance: .
j_gene: TRBJ1-2
CDR3nt: TGTGCCAGCAGGTTGACCGGGACAGGGAAGAACGGCTACACCTTC
CDR3aa: CASRLTGTGKNGYTF

v_gene: TRBV6-1
d_gene: .
abundance: .
j_gene: TRBJ2-5
CDR3nt: TGTGCCAGCAGTGAAACCAGGGCTCGGGTGGAGACCCAGTACTTC
CDR3aa: CASSETRARVETQYF

v_gene: TRBV18
d_gene: TRBD1
abundance: .
j_gene: TRBJ1-2
CDR3nt: TGTGCCAGCTCACCAGGGACAGGGCTTGGCTACACCTTC
CDR3aa: CASSPGTGLGYTF

v_gene: TRBV6-5
d_gene: .
abundance: .
j_gene: TRBJ1-6
CDR3nt: TGTGCCAGCAGGTTTCGACAGTATAATTCACCCCTCCACTTT
CDR3aa: CASRFRQYNSPLHF

v_gene: TRBV9
d_gene: .
abundance: .
j_gene: TRBJ2-1
CDR3nt: TGTGCCAGCAGCGCAACCCGACTTAACAATGAGCAGTTCTTC
CDR3aa: CASSATRLNNEQFF

v_gene: TRBV20-1
d_gene: .
abundance: .
j_gene: TRBJ1-5
CDR3nt: TGCAGTGCTAGTGATGGTGGGGGCTTTATGGGCAATCAGCCCCAGCATTTT
CDR3aa: CSASDGGGFMGNQPQHF

v_gene: TRBV2
d_gene: .
abundance: .
j_gene: TRBJ1-5
CDR3nt: TGTGCCAGCACGGGGATGGGTCAGCCCCAGCATTTT
CDR3aa: CASTGMGQPQHF

v_gene: TRBV2
d_gene: TRBD1
abundance: .
j_gene: TRBJ1-4
CDR3nt: TGTGCCAGCAGTGGCCGGGACAGGGGGAAGTATGAAAAACTGTTTTTT
CDR3aa: CASSGRDRGKYEKLFF

v_gene: TRBV5-5
d_gene: .
abundance: .
j_gene: TRBJ1-5
CDR3nt: TGTGCCAGCAGCTTGGTAACAGGCAATCAGCCCCAGCATTTT
CDR3aa: CASSLVTGNQPQHF

v_gene: TRBV4-1
d_gene: .
abundance: few
j_gene: TRBJ1-2
CDR3nt: TGCGCCAGCAGCCAAGATTCCGCAGGGAGGGTTAATAACTATGGCTACACCTTC
CDR3aa: CASSQDSAGRVNNYGYTF

v_gene: TRBV18
d_gene: .
abundance: .
j_gene: TRBJ2-3
CDR3nt: TGTGCCAGCTCACCATACTCCGGAGCTAGCACAGATACGCAGTATTTT
CDR3aa: CASSPYSGASTDTQYF

v_gene: TRBV19
d_gene: .
abundance: .
j_gene: TRBJ2-5
CDR3nt: TGTGCCAGTAGTATAGACGGCAGGGGTGAGACCCAGTACTTC
CDR3aa: CASSIDGRGETQYF

v_gene: TRBV3-1/TRBV3-2
d_gene: .
abundance: .
j_gene: TRBJ1-2
CDR3nt: TGTGCCAGCAGCCAATCGGGTTTGTATGGCTACACCTTC
CDR3aa: CASSQSGLYGYTF

v_gene: TRBV27
d_gene: .
abundance: .
j_gene: TRBJ1-1
CDR3nt: TGTGCCAGCAGTACCCCGGACAGTCTGCACACTGAAGCTTTCTTT
CDR3aa: CASSTPDSLHTEAFF